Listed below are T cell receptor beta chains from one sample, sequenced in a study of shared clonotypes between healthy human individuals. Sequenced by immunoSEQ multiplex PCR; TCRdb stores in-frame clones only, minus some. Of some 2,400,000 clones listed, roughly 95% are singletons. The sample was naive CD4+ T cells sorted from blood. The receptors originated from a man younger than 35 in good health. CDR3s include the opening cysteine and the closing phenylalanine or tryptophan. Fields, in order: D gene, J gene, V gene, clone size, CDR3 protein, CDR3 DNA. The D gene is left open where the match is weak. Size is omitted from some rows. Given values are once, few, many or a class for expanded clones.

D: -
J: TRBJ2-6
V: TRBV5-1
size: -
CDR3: CASSLAGARSGANVLTF
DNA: TGCGCCAGCAGCTTGGCGGGGGCCCGGTCTGGGGCCAACGTCCTGACTTTC

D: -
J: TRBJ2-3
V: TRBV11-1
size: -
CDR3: CASSLEWRSTDTQYF
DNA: TGTGCCAGCAGCCTCGAGTGGCGGAGCACAGATACGCAGTATTTT

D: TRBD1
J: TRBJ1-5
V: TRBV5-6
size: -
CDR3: CASSLGGTVLQPQHF
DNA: TGTGCCAGCAGCTTGGGGGGGACAGTGCTTCAGCCCCAGCATTTT

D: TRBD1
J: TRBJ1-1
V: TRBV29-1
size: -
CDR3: CSAFGGQGNTEAFF
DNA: TGCAGCGCCTTCGGGGGACAGGGGAACACTGAAGCTTTCTTT

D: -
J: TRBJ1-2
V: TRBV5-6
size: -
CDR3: CASSLGEISGYTF
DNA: TGTGCCAGCAGCTTAGGCGAGATCTCTGGCTACACCTTC

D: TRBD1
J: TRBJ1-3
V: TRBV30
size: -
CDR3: CAWSSGTGGNTIYF
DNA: TGTGCCTGGAGCTCCGGGACAGGGGGAAACACCATATATTTT

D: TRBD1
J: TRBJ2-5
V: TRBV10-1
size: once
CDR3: CASSSGQGGTETQYF
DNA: TGCGCCAGCAGTTCGGGACAGGGGGGCACGGAGACCCAGTACTTC

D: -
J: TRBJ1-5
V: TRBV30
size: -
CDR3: CAWSAGGRDGNQPQHF
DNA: TGTGCCTGGAGTGCCGGGGGCCGGGACGGCAATCAGCCCCAGCATTTT

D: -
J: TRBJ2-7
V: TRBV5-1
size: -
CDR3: CASSFWGIGEQYF
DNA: TGCGCCAGCAGCTTCTGGGGGATTGGCGAGCAGTACTTC

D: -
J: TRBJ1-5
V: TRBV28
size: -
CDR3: CASSLSSRGHQPQHF
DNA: TGTGCCAGCAGTTTATCGTCCAGGGGACATCAGCCCCAGCATTTT

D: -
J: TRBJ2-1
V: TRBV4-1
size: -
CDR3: CASSRPGARDNEQFF
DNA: TGCGCCAGCAGCCGACCAGGGGCTCGCGACAATGAGCAGTTCTTC

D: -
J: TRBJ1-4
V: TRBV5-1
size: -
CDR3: CASSLAGNEKLFF
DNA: TGCGCCAGCAGCTTGGCCGGTAATGAAAAACTGTTTTTT

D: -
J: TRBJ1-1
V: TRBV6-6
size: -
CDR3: CASRRLQGNTEAFF
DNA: TGTGCCAGCAGGCGACTGCAGGGGAACACTGAAGCTTTCTTT

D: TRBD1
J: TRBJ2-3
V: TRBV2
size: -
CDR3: CASRGTESSTDTQYF
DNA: TGTGCCAGCAGAGGGACAGAATCTAGCACAGATACGCAGTATTTT

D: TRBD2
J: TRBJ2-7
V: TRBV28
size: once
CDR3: CASTLGLAGGSEQYF
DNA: TGTGCCAGCACCCTGGGACTAGCGGGGGGAAGCGAGCAGTACTTC

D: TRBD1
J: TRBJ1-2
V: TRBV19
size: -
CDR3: CASSMLPGQGGYGYTF
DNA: TGTGCCAGTAGTATGCTCCCGGGACAGGGAGGATATGGCTACACCTTC

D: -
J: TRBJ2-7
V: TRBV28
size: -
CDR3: CASGTSYEQYF
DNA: TGTGCCAGCGGGACAAGCTACGAGCAGTACTTC

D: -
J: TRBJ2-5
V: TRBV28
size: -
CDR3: CASSSRRGETQYF
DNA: TGTGCCAGCAGTTCCCGGAGGGGAGAGACCCAGTACTTC

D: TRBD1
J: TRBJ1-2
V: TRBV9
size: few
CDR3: CASSVGTGTYGYTF
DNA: TGTGCCAGCAGCGTAGGGACAGGGACCTATGGCTACACCTTC

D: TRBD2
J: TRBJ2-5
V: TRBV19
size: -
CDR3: CASSISGMIETQYF
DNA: TGTGCCAGTAGTATTAGCGGGATGATAGAGACCCAGTACTTC

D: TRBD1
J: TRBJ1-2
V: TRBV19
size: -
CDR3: CASSMKTGHGYTF
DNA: TGTGCCAGTAGTATGAAGACAGGGCATGGCTACACCTTC

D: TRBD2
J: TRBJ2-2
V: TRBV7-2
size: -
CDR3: CASSFSGTRITGELFF
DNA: TGTGCCAGCAGCTTCTCCGGGACTAGGATCACCGGGGAGCTGTTTTTT

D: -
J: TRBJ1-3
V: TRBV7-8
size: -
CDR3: CASSLAIWGPSGNTIYF
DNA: TGTGCCAGCAGCTTAGCGATTTGGGGGCCCTCTGGAAACACCATATATTTT

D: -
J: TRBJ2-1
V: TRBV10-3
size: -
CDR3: CAISGGANSYNEQFF
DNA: TGTGCCATCAGTGGCGGGGCTAATTCCTACAATGAGCAGTTCTTC

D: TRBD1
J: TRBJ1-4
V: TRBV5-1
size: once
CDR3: CASSSMTGGDEKLFF
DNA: TGCGCCAGCAGCTCCATGACAGGGGGGGATGAAAAACTGTTTTTT

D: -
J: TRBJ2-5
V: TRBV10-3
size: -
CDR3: CAISDSQKETQYF
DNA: TGTGCCATCAGTGACTCTCAGAAAGAGACCCAGTACTTC

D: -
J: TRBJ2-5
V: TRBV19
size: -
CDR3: CASSFQGASGLGTQYF
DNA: TGTGCCAGTAGTTTCCAGGGGGCTAGCGGCCTGGGGACCCAGTACTTC

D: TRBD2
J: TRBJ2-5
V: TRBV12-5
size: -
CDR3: CASGLRLAGRETQYF
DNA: TGTGCTAGTGGTTTAAGGCTAGCGGGACGAGAGACCCAGTACTTC

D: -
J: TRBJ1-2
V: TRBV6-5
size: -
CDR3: CASSYSRTPHGYTF
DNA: TGTGCCAGCAGTTACTCTAGGACACCTCATGGCTACACCTTC